The clone carrying this T cell receptor beta chain was observed at least ten times. Antigen: not known. The entry originates in a study of regulatory T cells in long-lasting Graves disease. Study-level findings and limits: A greater number of public clonotypes (2,741) was shared by persistent patients than by new patients (around 960). The small sample size may have reduced accuracy.

Germline V gene lookup returns CDR1 MNHNS and CDR2 SASEGT. The CDR3 contains 19 residues. Trimming at V came to 4 bases and at J to 0 bases, leaving 13 bases not matched to a gene. Through Arm-PCR of CDR3 regions and iRepertoire HTBI primers, TCR beta libraries were built. TCRdb itself ran the multiplex PCR reads through MiXCR, one entry per CDR3 protein. The sample contains about 540,000 distinct CDR3 sequences, 13% of which appear only once. As for time point: newly diagnosed GD, antithyroid drugs for less than 3 months. Preparation of the TCR library used RNA extracted from PBMCs. It was American Thyroid Association guidelines that determined Graves' disease diagnosis. This sample was also put to use in a study of T cells in Graves' hyperthyroidism and ophthalmopathy. From that report: A first-round RT-PCR of the TCR CDR3 used the HTBI primer set.

The receptor's source is a man in his thirties or forties with Graves disease. The input for sequencing was peripheral blood mononuclear cells (PBMCs), taken at new diagnosis, from a patient treated with antithyroid drugs. The chain is built from TRBV6-1 and TRBJ2-1, with 9 bases fitting TRBD1. The CDR3 DNA reads TGTGCCAGCAGTGGCCGGGACAGGGTTCAACTAAGCTCCTACAATGAGCAGTTCTTC. Its protein is CASSGRDRVQLSSYNEQFF.